The rows below give T cell receptor beta chains drawn from one sample of a study of CD8 T cells in Susac syndrome. TCRdb recomputed calls from the immunoSEQ multiplex PCR reads with MiXCR, one row per CDR3 protein. Of 100,000 to 150,000 distinct CDR3 sequences in the sample, approximately 95% were seen once. Sequencing input: CD8+ T cells from PBMCs. Receptors originate from a human donor with multiple sclerosis. Both conserved end residues are trimmed from each CDR3. Some rows have no size entry. The others give once, few or many, or a class for an expanded clone.

j_call clone_size v_call cdr3_aa
TRBJ1-1 - TRBV5-1 ASSLGVRLNTEAF
TRBJ1-3 few TRBV7-9 ASSWAGAGNTIY
TRBJ1-1 once TRBV2 ASSETRVGRNTEAF
TRBJ1-3 - TRBV10-3 ASAGTGNPGNTIY
TRBJ1-2 - TRBV27 ASTSGGNGYT
TRBJ2-2 - TRBV9 ASSPSGGPNTGELF
TRBJ2-2 few TRBV7-9 ASSLEAGANTGELF
TRBJ1-5 - TRBV29-1 SARGGDSNQPQH
TRBJ1-5 once TRBV25-1 ASSAVGGAQH
TRBJ1-2 - TRBV2 ASSVAPTGLTPYGYT
TRBJ1-1 - TRBV5-6 ASSPQENTEAF
TRBJ2-5 - TRBV9 ASRRGTSGQETQY
TRBJ1-5 - TRBV30 AWSLAGGSQPQH
TRBJ2-1 - TRBV13 ASSSRGTSEDEQF
TRBJ1-5 - TRBV20-1 SARDRRRYSNQPQH
TRBJ1-1 - TRBV7-9 ASSLGRQGKNEAF
TRBJ2-1 - TRBV27 ASSFGFSSASHEQF
TRBJ2-1 - TRBV7-9 ASSLEGPSYNEQF
TRBJ2-7 - TRBV29-1 SVQDRDVSSYEQY
TRBJ2-1 - TRBV7-9 ASSPWDSHNEQF
TRBJ1-4 - TRBV4-1 ASSQEGEEKLF
TRBJ2-2 - TRBV29-1 SVAHGSGELF
TRBJ2-7 once TRBV5-1 ASSERRYEQY
TRBJ1-1 - TRBV24-1 ATSPARGTEAF
TRBJ2-1 - TRBV5-4 ASSVGGNEQF
TRBJ2-1 - TRBV7-9 ASSLDFNEQF
TRBJ1-2 - TRBV15 ATSRVWYRLYGYT
TRBJ1-4 - TRBV4-1 ASSQDRRPGRQKLF
TRBJ1-1 - TRBV3-1 ASNGQGMNTEAF
TRBJ1-4 - TRBV5-4 ASSGRTNEKLF
TRBJ1-4 - TRBV5-6 ASSGFPTGEKLF
TRBJ1-1 - TRBV12-3/TRBV12-4 ASSLGQGGFTEAF
TRBJ1-1 - TRBV7-2 ASSLTGGTEAF
TRBJ2-5 - TRBV15 ATSRVGLAGHETQY
TRBJ1-5 once TRBV16 ASSQSGQADQPQH
TRBJ2-3 once TRBV9 ASSVASNRASGSTTQY
TRBJ1-1 once TRBV7-9 ASSLDSRNTEAF
TRBJ2-7 - TRBV13 ASSQSRDRAYEQY
TRBJ2-4 - TRBV7-9 ASRVLAGGRGSKNIQY
TRBJ2-7 - TRBV5-8 ASSPAVTPYEQY
TRBJ2-1 - TRBV3-1 ASSQERTSGRRNEQF
TRBJ2-3 - TRBV4-1 ASSQGALAGNWDTQY
TRBJ2-7 - TRBV9 ASSVGKGAYEQY
TRBJ1-3 - TRBV30 AWSVPGLGNTIY
TRBJ2-5 once TRBV20-1 SARASAGETQY
TRBJ2-7 - TRBV28 ASQSVAGSYEQY
TRBJ1-5 once TRBV6-5 ASSYLGDNQPQH
TRBJ1-1 - TRBV7-9 ASSFLKTEAF
TRBJ2-1 - TRBV5-1 ASSLGLAGEVNEQF
TRBJ1-3 - TRBV4-1 ASSQDAFSPGNTIY
TRBJ2-7 - TRBV3-1 ASSTGQGDYEQY
TRBJ1-5 - TRBV28 ASSLRDRNQPQH
TRBJ2-7 - TRBV5-8 ASSQGTGLGNEQY
TRBJ2-7 once TRBV27 ASSSAISLLQQY